Sequencing of this T cell receptor (beta chain) was carried out in a study of regulatory T cells. A couple of CD3G-deficient patients had more severe autoimmunity; all had some. CD4+ cells were sorted into CD25-high CD127-low regulatory cells and CD25-low CD127-high conventional cells. The primer mix had 52 TRBV and 13 TRBJ primers. Sequencing was performed with immunoSEQ multiplex PCR; in TCRdb, only in-frame clones are kept and a portion is missing. The sample records 30,000 to 40,000 clones, approximately 93% being singletons. This clone has more than one count but fewer than ten. The antigen is unknown. General study points: Hydrophobic residues at CDR3 positions 6 and 7 were enriched in conventional CD4+ T cells of CD3G-deficient patients. Patient repertoires had restricted TRB V-J pairs and skewed V and J usage, most in Tregs.

Between the trimmed V and J ends, which lost 4 bases and 5 bases, there was a span of 20 bases. The CDR3 sequence is 17 residues long. Germline assignment: CDR1 SGHVS and CDR2 FQNEAQ. The sequence was collected from a child aged 2 to 15 with CD3G deficiency. The specimen sequenced was conventional CD4+ T cells sorted from blood. The V gene is TRBV7-8, the J gene TRBJ1-4; the D gene is possibly TRBD1 (5 bases). CDR3 in DNA: TGTGCCAGCAGCTCGGGAGAGGGGACGAGGTCGAATGAAAAACTGTTTTTT. Residues: CASSSGEGTRSNEKLFF.